The clone carrying this T cell receptor (beta chain) was found a few times. Its target is unknown. This sample stems from a study of T cells in Graves' hyperthyroidism and ophthalmopathy. Among the patients, aged 18 to 65, hyperthyroidism was newly diagnosed and had lasted under 2 months. The germline V and J ends were trimmed by 5 bases and 3 bases, with 8 bases remaining between them. Germline CDR1 and CDR2: SGHTA and FQGNSA. This CDR3 has 12 amino acids. Overall study results and limits: Peripheral blood also featured most of the thyroid clonotypes expanded above 0.001.

Amplification of TCR beta CDR3 regions was performed using RNA transcripts as template. HTBI primers drove first-round RT-PCR of the TCR CDR3. TCRdb redid the calling of the multiplex PCR reads with MiXCR, one entry per CDR3 protein. The data contain 750,000 to 950,000 distinct CDR3 sequences, 38% of them singletons. The source material was blood. This sequence was found in a man aged 18 to 30 with Graves' hyperthyroidism. The rearrangement uses TRBV7-2 and TRBJ2-7; D ambiguous. The CDR3 sequence is CASSAYYYEQYF. The CDR3, as DNA: TGTGCCAGCAGCGCCTACTACTACGAGCAGTACTTC.